This passage covers 28 T cell receptor beta chains from one sample sequenced in a study of cytomegalovirus exposure and HLA in healthy donors. PCR was performed using 60 Vbeta and 13 Jbeta primers. Profiling relied on immunoSEQ multiplex PCR, and the TCRdb table lists in-frame clones only, not all of them. The data show over 200,000 clones, with about 78% seen just once and around 3.9% held by the top ten. Input material: PBMCs. These receptors came from a male donor in good health and CMV-seronegative.

CDR3 loop: CASSQQGTFGSPLHF. The CDR3 region has the DNA TGCGCCAGCAGCCAGCAGGGAACCTTTGGTTCACCCCTCCACTTT. This chain connects TRBV4-1 to TRBJ1-6; possibly TRBD1 for D (5 bases). In germline, CDR1 is MGHRA, CDR2 YSYEKL. This CDR3 spans 15 amino acids. The V end lost 3 bases, the J end lost 9 bases, and 15 bases lay between the germline ends.

The V gene is TRBV11-1, the J gene TRBJ2-1; a weak D match, TRBD2 (5 bases). Trimming took 6 bases from V and 8 from J, leaving 17 bases between them. The CDR3 has 14 residues. Germline V CDR1 and CDR2: SGHAT, FQDESV (reference sequence). CDR3 in amino acids: CASRARLVRDEQFF. Written as DNA, the CDR3 is TGTGCCAGCAGAGCCCGGCTAGTGAGGGATGAGCAGTTCTTC.

As concerns this clone: A junction boundary mismatches the germline segment, possibly from a read error. V usage is TRBV10-1 and J usage is TRBJ2-1; TRBD2 agrees at 11 bases. The CDR3 is made up of 16 amino acids. Looked up from germline, CDR1 is WNHNN and CDR2 is SYGVQD (reference sequence). The CDR3 DNA reads as TGCGCCAGCAGTGAGTCGAAGCACGAGACTAGCGGGAAGCGGGTCTTC. It translates to CASSESKHETSGKRVF.

The chain recombines TRBV5-1 with TRBJ2-1, with 10 bases aligning to TRBD2. Germline V gene sequence: CDR1 SGHRS, CDR2 YFSETQ. Trimming cost V 2 bases and J 5 bases; bases outside gene matches: 7. The CDR3 has 16 residues. CDR3 loop: CASSFNSGTSDNEQFF. CDR3 bases: TGCGCCAGCAGCTTTAACTCCGGGACTAGCGACAATGAGCAGTTCTTC.

This clone was counted a few times. This chain links TRBV6-1 with TRBJ1-5, with 7 bases fitting TRBD1. The CDR3 spans 16 residues. Germline CDR1 and CDR2: MNHNS and SASEGT. The V and J ends lost 1 base and 2 bases, in that order; junction bases with no gene match: 5. The CDR3, as DNA: TGTGCCAGCAGTGAAGAGGTAGGGGGCGGCAATCAGCCCCAGCATTTT. Its translation: CASSEEVGGGNQPQHF.

The rearrangement uses TRBV7-9 and TRBJ2-7; 7 nucleotides align to TRBD2. The V gene end was trimmed by 1 base and the J gene end by 4 bases; junction bases not matched to a gene: 7. The CDR3 is 15 amino acids. From germline, CDR1 is SEHNR and CDR2 FQNEAQ (reference sequence). The CDR3 nucleotides read TGTGCCAGCAGCTTAGGCCCCCGGGGGGTTTACGAGCAGTACTTC. Protein sequence: CASSLGPRGVYEQYF.

This sequence joins TRBV2 and TRBJ2-7; 9 bases agree with TRBD1. There are 14 residues in the CDR3. Germline V gives CDR1 SNHLY, CDR2 FYNNEI. V shed 4 bases, J shed 5 bases, and the junction held 6 bases outside the gene matches. The chain's CDR3 is CASSVTGGIDEQYF. CDR3 DNA sequence: TGTGCCAGCAGTGTCACAGGGGGCATCGACGAGCAGTACTTC. Looking up the rest from reference TRBV2 and TRBJ2-7 gives the full variable domain: EPEVTQTPSHQVTQMGQEVILRCVPISNHLYFYWYRQILGQKVEFLVSFYNNEISEKSEIFDDQFSVERPDGSNFTLKIRSTKLEDSAMYFCASSVTGGIDEQYFGPGTRLTVT.

The chain combines TRBV6-5 with TRBJ1-4; D perhaps matches TRBD1 (5 bases). Germline V lookup: CDR1 MNHEY, CDR2 SVGAGI. Trimming shortened V by 6 bases and J by 6 bases, and 17 bases separated the two germline ends. The CDR3 has 15 amino acids. The CDR3 DNA follows: TGTGCCAGCAGCCTCAGACACCCGGGGGATGAAAAACTGTTTTTT. It yields the protein CASSLRHPGDEKLFF.

The V and J genes are TRBV27 and TRBJ1-5; the match to TRBD1 covers 9 bases. The CDR3 consists of 16 residues. Germline V gene lookup returns CDR1 MNHEY and CDR2 SMNVEV (reference sequence). V shed 6 bases, J shed 5 bases, and the junction held 11 bases outside the gene matches. CDR3 coding DNA: TGTGCCAGCAGATATTCCGGGACAGGGATCCATCAGCCCCAGCATTTT. Its translation is CASRYSGTGIHQPQHF.

The chain employs TRBV9 and TRBJ2-2; 7 positions match TRBD2. The germline gives CDR1 SGDLS, CDR2 YYNGEE. This CDR3 contains 15 residues. J gave up 0 bases and V 3 bases, and 2 bases lay outside the gene matches. The CDR3 is CASSAGTTNTGELFF. CDR3 DNA: TGTGCCAGCAGCGCAGGGACTACGAACACCGGGGAGCTGTTTTTT.

The V call is TRBV14, the J call TRBJ2-5; TRBD2 is a possible D gene (6 bases). Trimming removed 1 base from V and 5 bases from J, with 11 bases in between. CDR1 is SGHDN and CDR2 is FVKESK in the germline V gene. The CDR3 spans 14 residues. DNA for the CDR3: TGTGCCAGCAGCCAAGCAGGAGGGCGGGAGACCCAGTACTTC. Translated, it gives CASSQAGGRETQYF.

CDR3 sequence: CASSQQVNSGNTIYF. For the CDR3, the DNA is TGTGCCAGCAGTCAACAGGTGAACTCTGGAAACACCATATATTTT. This chain uses TRBV27 with TRBJ1-3, with a weak D call TRBD1 (5 bases). CDR3 size: 15 residues. Germline values: CDR1 MNHEY, CDR2 SMNVEV (reference sequence). Deletions cut 5 bases from V and 0 bases from J, with 11 bases between.

The chain recombines TRBV15 with TRBJ1-1, with TRBD1 as a possible D gene (5 bases). V was shortened by 0 bases and J by 4 bases, with 18 bases between the two germline ends. Germline values: CDR1 LNHNV, CDR2 YYDKDF (reference sequence). The CDR3 has 17 residues. CDR3 in amino acids: CATSRDVGGGWFTEAFF. The CDR3 nucleotides are TGTGCCACCAGCAGAGATGTGGGGGGAGGGTGGTTCACTGAAGCTTTCTTT. The complete variable domain, with remaining parts taken from reference TRBV15 and TRBJ1-1, reads DAMVIQNPRYQVTQFGKPVTLSCSQTLNHNVMYWYQQKSSQAPKLLFHYYDKDFNNEADTPDNFQSRRPNTSFCFLDIRSPGLGDTAMYLCATSRDVGGGWFTEAFFGQGTRLTVV.

In nucleotides, the CDR3 is TGTGCCAGCAGCGGAGGCCGACAGGGGAATCAGCCCCAGCATTTT. This sequence encodes CASSGGRQGNQPQHF. This chain joins TRBV7-2 and TRBJ1-5; 8 bases align to TRBD1. With V trimmed by 5 bases and J by 4 bases, 7 bases remained unmatched. Per the germline V gene, CDR1 is SGHTA and CDR2 is FQGNSA. This CDR3 has 15 amino acids.

V gene TRBV6-1 combines with J gene TRBJ2-7, with 11 bases identical to TRBD2. The CDR3 contains 17 residues. Germline CDR1 reads MNHNS; CDR2 reads SASEGT. The junction had 7 bases not matched to a gene; V was cut back by 0 bases and J by 3 bases. The CDR3 is CASSEARLAGGHYEQYF. The CDR3 DNA sequence: TGTGCCAGCAGTGAAGCGCGGTTAGCGGGAGGGCACTACGAGCAGTACTTC.

The J gene is TRBJ1-2, the V gene TRBV28, with D possibly being TRBD1 (6 bases). The CDR3 consists of 14 residues. Trimming cost V 6 bases and J 6 bases, with 17 bases left between them. Germline loops: CDR1 MDHEN, CDR2 SYDVKM. The chain's CDR3 is CASRLPDSFNGYTF. For the CDR3, the DNA is TGTGCCAGCAGGCTACCGGACAGCTTCAATGGCTACACCTTC.

V is TRBV7-8 and J is TRBJ1-1; D call uncertain. The V and J ends lost 1 base and 4 bases respectively, with 7 bases between them. Germline values: CDR1 SGHVS, CDR2 FQNEAQ. The CDR3 is made up of 13 amino acids. CDR3 sequence (DNA): TGTGCCAGCAGCTTAGGTGGGAGCACTGAAGCTTTCTTT. Encoded protein: CASSLGGSTEAFF.

A few counts support this clone. The rearrangement links TRBV19 to TRBJ2-1; 7 bases are a match to TRBD2. The CDR3 covers 15 residues. Germline lookup yields CDR1 LNHDA and CDR2 SQIVND (reference sequence). The V gene end was trimmed by 7 bases and the J gene end by 6 bases; junction bases not matched to a gene: 12. In nucleotides, the CDR3 is TGTGCCAGTAACTCCCTCTCTAGCGGAAGCAATGAGCAGTTCTTC. It yields the protein CASNSLSSGSNEQFF.

The chain joins TRBV10-2 to TRBJ2-2, with D perhaps matching TRBD2 (6 bases). Germline-derived CDR1 and CDR2 are WSHSY and SAAADI. CDR3 length: 15 amino acids. Trimming pared 6 bases from V and 8 bases from J, leaving 19 bases between. CDR3 region: CASRASGPTGGELFF. The CDR3 DNA sequence: TGCGCCAGCAGGGCGAGCGGGCCGACCGGTGGGGAGCTGTTTTTT.

The chain carries TRBV14 and TRBJ2-7; D may be TRBD1 (5 bases). Germline CDR1 reads SGHDN; CDR2 reads FVKESK. This CDR3 region has 16 residues. V was shortened by 5 bases and J by 2 bases, with 19 bases between the two germline ends. Here the CDR3 DNA reads TGTGCCAGCAGCTCCAGGGCCATCCTTAATACCTACGAGCAGTACTTC. Translation: CASSSRAILNTYEQYF.

V usage is TRBV21-1 and J usage is TRBJ2-4; TRBD2 reflects the table's D call only, with no check against the DNA. TRBV21-1 is a pseudogene segment. The length of the CDR3 is 14 residues. The chain's CDR3 is CASSPRFSKNIQYF. The CDR3 bases are TGTGCCAGCAGCCCCCGGTTTTCCAAAAACATTCAGTACTTC.

The genes are TRBV6-5 and TRBJ2-7; 9 bases align to TRBD2. CDR1 is MNHEY and CDR2 is SVGAGI in the germline V gene. This CDR3 region has 15 residues. V was pared by 7 bases and J by 4 bases, with 11 bases of the junction left unmatched. In nucleotides, the CDR3 is TGTGCCAGCATAAGGGATAGCGGGAGCGAGTACGAGCAGTACTTC. It specifies CASIRDSGSEYEQYF.

This clone was detected only once. The genes are TRBV5-1 and TRBJ1-5; no clear D. Germline V gene data show CDR1 as SGHRS and CDR2 as YFSETQ. Trimming took off 0 bases at V and 1 base at J, with 11 bases between the two ends. This CDR3 is built from 16 residues. CDR3 residues: CASSLVAGPSNQPQHF. The CDR3, as DNA: TGCGCCAGCAGCTTGGTGGCGGGCCCAAGCAATCAGCCCCAGCATTTT.

This clone was picked up a small number of times. A junction boundary mismatches the germline segment, possibly from a read error. The CDR3 coding sequence is TGTGCCAGCGGTCCTCCGGGACTAGCGGGGACCCAAGGGACCCAGTACTTC. Encoded protein: CASGPPGLAGTQGTQYF. The chain is built from TRBV18 and TRBJ2-5; 13 nucleotides agree with TRBD2. This CDR3 spans 17 amino acids. Germline CDR1 KGHSH, CDR2 LQKENI.

This rearrangement joins TRBV20-1 to TRBJ2-7; 7 bases map to TRBD1. V shed 3 bases, J shed 9 bases, and the junction held 5 bases outside the gene matches. This CDR3 has 11 residues. Germline V gene data show CDR1 as DFQATT and CDR2 as SNEGSKA (reference sequence). The CDR3: CSASLPGGQYF. CDR3 DNA sequence: TGCAGTGCTAGCCTCCCAGGGGGGCAGTACTTC.

The chain couples TRBV19 to TRBJ2-3, with no clear D. V was cut by 3 bases and J by 1 base, with 5 bases left in between. Per the germline V gene, CDR1 is LNHDA and CDR2 is SQIVND (reference sequence). The CDR3 runs 13 residues. CDR3 sequence: CASSMARTDTQYF. The CDR3 nucleotides read TGTGCCAGTAGTATGGCTCGCACAGATACGCAGTATTTT.

A few counts support this clone. CDR3 coding DNA: TGTGCCAGCAGTTTTGACAGGGGCTACGAGCAGTACTTC. Its translation: CASSFDRGYEQYF. The genes are TRBV11-1 and TRBJ2-7; 8 bases map to TRBD1. This CDR3 spans 13 amino acids. With V trimmed by 6 bases and J by 3 bases, 4 bases remained unmatched. The germline V gene encodes CDR1 SGHAT and CDR2 FQDESV (reference sequence).

The chain is built from TRBV28 and TRBJ1-3; a weak D match, TRBD1 (5 bases). The CDR3 loop spans 13 amino acids. The germline V gene encodes CDR1 MDHEN and CDR2 SYDVKM. Trimming left V 11 bases short and J 3 bases short, with 14 bases between. The CDR3 region is CAHSLGGGNTIYF. CDR3 coding DNA: TGTGCCCACTCGCTGGGGGGTGGAAACACCATATATTTT. Supplemented by reference TRBV28 and TRBJ1-3, the full variable domain reads DVKVTQSSRYLVKRTGEKVFLECVQDMDHENMFWYRQDPGLGLRLIYFSYDVKMKEKGDIPEGYSVSREKKERFSLILESASTNQTSMYLCAHSLGGGNTIYFGEGSWLTVV.